This passage covers 6 T cell receptor beta chains from one sample sequenced in a study of response to subunit inactivated influenza vaccine. TCRdb independently ran MiXCR on the RT-PCR reads; one entry per CDR3 protein. The sample includes some 500,000 distinct CDR3 sequences, around 25% of them seen just once. The sequences come from CD4+ T cells sorted from PBMCs, collected 4 to 6 days after vaccination. The source is a man over 45 who received an inactivated influenza vaccine.

This clonotype occurred many times. V usage is TRBV5-1 and J usage is TRBJ1-2; D is possibly TRBD1 (5 bases). Germline V gene sequence: CDR1 SGHRS, CDR2 YFSETQ. There are 15 residues in the CDR3. Trimming took off 0 bases at V and 8 bases at J, with 17 bases between the two ends. The CDR3 loop reads CASSLELPGHRGYTF. CDR3 in DNA: TGCGCCAGCAGCTTGGAGCTTCCAGGGCATCGAGGCTACACCTTC.

This clonotype turned up a few times. J is TRBJ1-2 and V is TRBV5-1; D possibly corresponds to TRBD1 (6 bases). This CDR3 has 15 residues. Germline assignment: CDR1 SGHRS and CDR2 YFSETQ. The V and J ends lost 0 bases and 1 base respectively, with 10 bases between them. The CDR3 loop is CASSLARGDNYGYTF. The CDR3 DNA reads as TGCGCCAGCAGCTTGGCCAGGGGTGATAACTATGGCTACACCTTC.

This clonotype was counted a single time. The chain combines TRBV2 with TRBJ2-1, with D possibly matching TRBD2 (6 bases). Germline CDR1 and CDR2: SNHLY and FYNNEI. The CDR3 is 15 residues long. Deletions cut 6 bases from V and 2 bases from J, with 14 bases between. The CDR3 DNA reads as TGTGCCAGCAGCGCCGGCGGGATCACCTACAATGAGCAGTTCTTC. This codes for CASSAGGITYNEQFF. The complete variable domain, with remaining parts taken from reference TRBV2 and TRBJ2-1, reads EPEVTQTPSHQVTQMGQEVILRCVPISNHLYFYWYRQILGQKVEFLVSFYNNEISEKSEIFDDQFSVERPDGSNFTLKIRSTKLEDSAMYFCASSAGGITYNEQFFGPGTRLTVL.

V is TRBV20-1 and J is TRBJ2-3, with 8 nucleotides matching TRBD2. Per germline, CDR1 DFQATT and CDR2 SNEGSKA (reference sequence). V dropped 7 bases and J dropped 6; count of bases not matched to a gene: 18. The CDR3 sequence is 16 residues long. The CDR3 nucleotides are TGCAGTGGAAAGACCGGGGGGGTCCTGACTAGGGATACGCAGTATTTT. Translated, it gives CSGKTGGVLTRDTQYF.

The chain carries TRBV20-1 and TRBJ1-6; D not resolved. Germline V gene data show CDR1 as DFQATT and CDR2 as SNEGSKA (reference sequence). V was trimmed by 0 bases and J by 7 bases, leaving 13 bases between them. The CDR3 is 15 amino acids. CDR3 sequence: CSARDSPRRNSPLHF. The CDR3 coding sequence is TGCAGTGCTAGAGATTCTCCGAGGAGGAATTCACCCCTCCACTTT.

The gene calls are TRBV4-1 and TRBJ1-2, with unresolved D. This CDR3 spans 13 amino acids. Trimming left V 4 bases short and J 8 bases short, with 14 bases between. Per germline, CDR1 MGHRA and CDR2 YSYEKL. CDR3 in amino acids: CASSRVGLSGYTF. The DNA for the CDR3 is TGCGCCAGCAGCCGTGTTGGGTTGTCGGGCTACACCTTC.